Only a few counts were recorded for the clone carrying this T cell receptor beta chain. Its antigen is unknown. Trimming pared 6 bases from V and 0 bases from J, leaving 21 bases between. This CDR3 comprises 18 residues. Germline assignment: CDR1 MNHEY and CDR2 SVGAGI. The data are from a study of T cell repertoires in cytomegalovirus infection. On the study more broadly: Indicated by public TCR beta signatures were CMV infection and matching HLA type.

Findings of the study overall: Across the ex vivo response, the dominant clonotypes were HLA-C-restricted CMV-specific TCR beta clonotypes.

TCRdb ran MiXCR on the reads and lists one entry per CDR3 protein. The data hold hundreds of thousands of distinct CDR3 sequences, with approximately 33% observed a single time. This receptor was obtained from a human donor in good health (CMV status not recorded). Some clones in this sample may be carry-over from other donors' samples. This specimen consisted of cultured CD8+ T cells from PBMCs, obtained from culture after CMV antigen stimulation. V gene TRBV6-5 combines with J gene TRBJ1-5, with D possibly matching TRBD1 (5 bases). This CDR3 reads CASSPNGIGGYSNQPQHF. The CDR3 DNA reads TGTGCCAGCAGCCCGAATGGGATTGGGGGATATAGCAATCAGCCCCAGCATTTT.